The 3 T cell receptor beta chains reported below all come from one sample, sequenced in a study of blood T cell repertoires in COVID-19. Data came from immunoSEQ multiplex PCR; TCRdb stores just in-frame clones and leaves some out. Altogether 150,000 to 160,000 clones are present, 80% being singletons, with the ten largest covering roughly 0.6%. The material sequenced was peripheral blood. The receptors were sampled from a man aged 55-75 years with acute or convalescent COVID-19.

The chain recombines TRBV4-2 with TRBJ1-1, with D tentatively TRBD1 (6 bases). V gave up 4 bases and J gave up 5 bases, with 11 bases separating them. CDR1 is LGHNA, CDR2 YNFKEQ, per germline. This CDR3 comprises 13 residues. CDR3: CASSPQGITEAFF. The CDR3 DNA is TGTGCCAGCAGCCCCCAGGGGATTACTGAAGCTTTCTTT.

Remarks on this clone: The sample contains more than one DNA sequence encoding this CDR3. The chain links TRBV6-5 to TRBJ2-3; a possible D gene is TRBD2 (7 bases). From germline, CDR1 is MNHEY and CDR2 SVGAGI. Trimming left V 0 bases short and J 2 bases short, with 9 bases between. This CDR3 is built from 15 residues. DNA of the CDR3: TGTGCCAGCAGTTACTCGGGGGGGGCCACAGATACGCAGTATTTT. Translation gives CASSYSGGATDTQYF.

V and J are TRBV5-1 and TRBJ2-3, with 8 bases lining up with TRBD1. Germline V gene data show CDR1 as SGHRS and CDR2 as YFSETQ. V lost 0 bases and J lost 1; bases outside the gene matches: 4. The CDR3 has 16 residues. The CDR3 spells CASSLELGQGTDTQYF. CDR3 DNA sequence: TGCGCCAGCAGCTTGGAGTTGGGACAGGGCACAGATACGCAGTATTTT.